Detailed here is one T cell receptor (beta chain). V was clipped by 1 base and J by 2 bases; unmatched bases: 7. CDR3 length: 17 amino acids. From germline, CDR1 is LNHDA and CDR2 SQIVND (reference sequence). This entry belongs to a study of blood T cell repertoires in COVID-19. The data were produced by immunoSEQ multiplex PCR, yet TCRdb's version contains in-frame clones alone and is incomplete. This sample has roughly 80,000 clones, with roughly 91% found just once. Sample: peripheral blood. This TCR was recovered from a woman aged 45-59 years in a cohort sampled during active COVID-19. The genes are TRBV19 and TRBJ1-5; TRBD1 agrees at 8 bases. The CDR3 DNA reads TGTGCCAGTAGTATAGGGAAAGGACAGGGACGCAATCAGCCCCAGCATTTT. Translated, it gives CASSIGKGQGRNQPQHF.